Presented here are 22 T cell receptor beta chains from one specimen sequenced in a study of radiation and T cells in renal cell carcinoma. The time point is: blood 2 weeks post-SBRT. This sample's treatment: 15 Gy SBRT to primary tumor, nephrectomy 4 weeks later. Clones were sequenced by immunoSEQ multiplex PCR, and TCRdb holds only the in-frame ones, with some missing. The sample holds some 120,000 clones, 65% to 85% seen once. The source was blood, collected from a patient whose treatment included radiotherapy and nephrectomy. Source of these receptors: a man aged 45-65 years with renal cell carcinoma.

The rearrangement uses TRBV15 and TRBJ1-3; D is ambiguous. The germline V gene encodes CDR1 LNHNV and CDR2 YYDKDF (reference sequence). This CDR3 has 14 residues. The V end was cut by 1 base, the J end by 0 bases, with 4 bases between. The CDR3 coding sequence is TGTGCCACCAGCAGAGGCACCTCTGGAAACACCATATATTTT. Amino acids: CATSRGTSGNTIYF.

With regard to this clone: At one end, the junction sequence differs from germline, possibly due to a read error. This chain connects TRBV7-7 to TRBJ2-1; D gene uncertain. The germline gives CDR1 SSHAT, CDR2 FNYEAQ (reference sequence). The CDR3 has 13 residues. DNA for the CDR3: TGTGCTAGCAGCTTAGATATTTCGACCGAGCAGTTCTTC. Translation: CASSLDISTEQFF.

J is TRBJ2-7 and V is TRBV6-5; TRBD2 agrees at 11 bases. V shed 5 bases, J shed 2 bases, and the junction held 5 bases outside the gene matches. Germline values: CDR1 MNHEY, CDR2 SVGAGI. There are 15 residues in the CDR3. The DNA for the CDR3 is TGTGCCAGCAGTCTGGGGACTAGCGGAACCTACGAGCAGTACTTC. Its protein product is CASSLGTSGTYEQYF.

The chain uses TRBV18 and TRBJ1-2, with unresolved D. CDR1 and CDR2 (germline): KGHSH, LQKENI. Trimming pared 4 bases from V and 8 bases from J, leaving 17 bases between. The CDR3 has 14 amino acids. CDR3 DNA: TGTGCCAGCTCACGCCCGACGGAATTCCTAGGCTACACCTTC. Translation gives CASSRPTEFLGYTF.

The chain recombines TRBV4-2 with TRBJ2-3, with TRBD2 matching over 9 bases. The CDR3 extends over 16 amino acids. V lost 6 bases, J lost 2 bases, and 9 bases stayed unmatched. CDR1 LGHNA and CDR2 YNFKEQ come from the germline V gene. As DNA, the CDR3 is TGTGCCAGCAGACTTATAGCGGGGGCGCTCACAGATACGCAGTATTTT. Its protein product is CASRLIAGALTDTQYF.

V gene TRBV28 combines with J gene TRBJ2-7; 8 positions match TRBD1. The CDR3 length is 15 residues. Trimming removed 6 bases from V and 0 bases from J; junction bases left unmatched: 7. Germline CDR1 and CDR2: MDHEN and SYDVKM. CDR3 in amino acids: CASRLMGTGSYEQYF. CDR3 in DNA: TGTGCCAGCAGACTCATGGGGACAGGCTCCTACGAGCAGTACTTC.

The CDR3 sequence is CASSGVRGTYEQYF. CDR3 DNA: TGTGCCAGCAGTGGCGTCAGGGGCACCTACGAGCAGTACTTC. J is TRBJ2-7 and V is TRBV2; TRBD1 is a possible D gene (6 bases). CDR1 and CDR2 from the germline V gene are SNHLY and FYNNEI. V was shortened by 4 bases and J by 2 bases, with 12 bases between the two germline ends. The CDR3 has 14 residues.

This sequence joins TRBV28 and TRBJ1-2, with 8 bases identical to TRBD1. From germline, CDR1 is MDHEN and CDR2 SYDVKM. The CDR3 runs to 13 residues. V lost 5 bases and J lost 6; bases outside the gene matches: 5. This CDR3 is CASSPAGGDGYTF. CDR3 bases: TGTGCCAGCAGTCCTGCAGGGGGCGATGGCTACACCTTC.

This rearrangement joins TRBV15 to TRBJ1-1, with D maybe TRBD1 (5 bases). The CDR3 consists of 15 residues. Germline values: CDR1 LNHNV, CDR2 YYDKDF (reference sequence). Trimming removed 0 bases at V and 3 bases at J, with 11 bases between. This chain's CDR3 is CATSRDVVGDTEAFF. CDR3 DNA: TGTGCCACCAGCAGAGATGTTGTGGGGGACACTGAAGCTTTCTTT.

The chain joins TRBV5-8 to TRBJ2-5; tentative D call: TRBD1 (6 bases). Trimming took off 6 bases at V and 5 bases at J, with 14 bases between the two ends. The germline CDR1 and CDR2 sequences are SGHTS and YDEGEE. The CDR3 extends over 13 amino acids. The CDR3 region has the DNA TGTGCCAGCACCCGACCAGGGGAGGAGACCCAGTACTTC. Protein sequence: CASTRPGEETQYF.

This chain joins TRBV7-2 and TRBJ2-3, with D perhaps being TRBD1 or TRBD2 (6 bases each). V shed 4 bases and J shed 8 bases, with 28 bases lying between them. Germline CDR1 reads SGHTA; CDR2 reads FQGNSA. There are 18 residues in the CDR3. The CDR3 is CASSSVSIGSGALGTQYF. The CDR3 DNA reads as TGTGCCAGCAGCTCCGTCTCGATTGGTTCGGGGGCCCTGGGTACGCAGTATTTT.

The rearrangement uses TRBV27 and TRBJ2-4; 9 nucleotides align to TRBD2. The germline V gene has CDR1 MNHEY and CDR2 SMNVEV (reference sequence). The CDR3 has 14 residues. V lost 6 bases to trimming and J lost 11 bases; unmatched junction nucleotides: 11. CDR3 coding DNA: TGTGCCAGCAGAGGCCTCGGGACTAGCTACGTTCAGTACTTC. It is translated as CASRGLGTSYVQYF.

This clone was detected only a few times. This chain uses TRBV2 with TRBJ1-5; D unresolved. The CDR3 is made up of 12 amino acids. Germline CDR1 reads SNHLY; CDR2 reads FYNNEI. The V end lost 4 bases, the J end lost 5 bases, and 6 bases lay between the germline ends. CDR3 sequence (DNA): TGTGCCAGCAGTGTCAGGTATCAGCCCCAGCATTTT. Its protein product is CASSVRYQPQHF.

The chain combines TRBV5-1 with TRBJ1-2; D unclear. Germline V CDR1 and CDR2: SGHRS, YFSETQ. CDR3 size: 13 residues. Deletions cut 0 bases from V and 4 bases from J, with 7 bases between. The CDR3 loop is CASSLGQFYGYTF. CDR3 coding DNA: TGCGCCAGCAGCTTGGGTCAGTTCTATGGCTACACCTTC.

This chain joins TRBV10-3 and TRBJ2-1; 12 nucleotides align to TRBD2. This CDR3 spans 19 amino acids. The junction had 16 bases not matched to a gene; V was cut back by 6 bases and J by 4 bases. Germline V gene lookup returns CDR1 ENHRY and CDR2 SYGVKD. The CDR3 DNA reads as TGTGCCATCAGCCCTTCACTAGCGGGGGGACCCCCGGGGTACAATGAGCAGTTCTTC. Protein product: CAISPSLAGGPPGYNEQFF.

This clone was detected ten times or more. The chain recombines TRBV30 with TRBJ2-1, with unresolved D. The germline V and J ends were trimmed by 0 bases and 5 bases, with 17 bases remaining between them. The CDR3 extends over 16 amino acids. Germline-derived CDR1 and CDR2 are GTSNPN and SVGIG (reference sequence). For the CDR3, the DNA is TGTGCCTGGAGTGTACTCGGCCAGACCAGCCACAATGAGCAGTTCTTC. This translates into CAWSVLGQTSHNEQFF.

This clone was seen only once. J is TRBJ2-7 and V is TRBV5-1, with D perhaps being TRBD1 or TRBD2 (5 bases each). CDR3 length: 14 amino acids. Trimming left V 0 bases short and J 2 bases short, with 9 bases between. Germline CDR1 is SGHRS and CDR2 is YFSETQ. CDR3 coding DNA: TGCGCCAGCAGCTTGGCCGGGGACCCCTACGAGCAGTACTTC. Protein product: CASSLAGDPYEQYF. Combining the CDR3 with reference TRBV5-1 and TRBJ2-7 gives the whole variable domain KAGVTQTPRYLIKTRGQQVTLSCSPISGHRSVSWYQQTPGQGLQFLFEYFSETQRNKGNFPGRFSGRQFSNSRSEMNVSTLELGDSALYLCASSLAGDPYEQYFGPGTRLTVT.

The chain recombines TRBV5-6 with TRBJ2-2; unclear D gene. Germline V gene lookup returns CDR1 SGHDT and CDR2 YYEEEE. The CDR3 loop spans 12 amino acids. The V end was cut by 3 bases, the J end by 13 bases, with 13 bases between. The CDR3 loop is CASSSGLTGLFF. CDR3 nucleotide sequence: TGTGCCAGCAGCTCCGGCCTCACGGGGCTGTTTTTT. Based on the CDR3 plus reference TRBV5-6 and TRBJ2-2, the full variable domain is DAGVTQSPTHLIKTRGQQVTLRCSPKSGHDTVSWYQQALGQGPQFIFQYYEEEERQRGNFPDRFSGHQFPNYSSELNVNALLLGDSALYLCASSSGLTGLFFGEGSRLTVL.

The chain combines TRBV23-1 with TRBJ1-5, with D hard to call. TRBV23-1 is flagged as an ORF with uncertain function. The V gene lost 8 bases and the J gene lost 0 bases, with 23 bases spanning the gap. CDR3 length equals 18 residues. CDR3 nucleotide sequence: TGCGCCAGCTCGCCCCAGGACGGAGGTACTGATAGCAATCAGCCCCAGCATTTT. Protein: CASSPQDGGTDSNQPQHF.

The chain links TRBV19 to TRBJ2-4, with TRBD2 matching over 7 bases. Germline CDR1 and CDR2: LNHDA and SQIVND (reference sequence). The CDR3 is 13 residues long. V trimming: 5 bases; J trimming: 8 bases; junction bases outside the gene matches: 6. The chain's CDR3 is CASSPRGVDIQYF. Here the CDR3 DNA reads TGTGCCAGTAGTCCTCGGGGGGTTGACATTCAGTACTTC. Together with reference TRBV19 and TRBJ2-4, the CDR3 gives the full variable domain: DGGITQSPKYLFRKEGQNVTLSCEQNLNHDAMYWYRQDPGQGLRLIYYSQIVNDFQKGDIAEGYSVSREKKESFPLTVTSAQKNPTAFYLCASSPRGVDIQYFGAGTRLSVL.

The rearrangement links TRBV7-8 to TRBJ1-1; D gene ambiguous. The CDR3 is 14 residues long. Germline V gives CDR1 SGHVS, CDR2 FQNEAQ. V lost 0 bases, J lost 1 base, and 6 bases lay in between. CDR3 sequence (DNA): TGTGCCAGCAGCTTAGCGGGTTCGAACACTGAAGCTTTCTTT. Protein sequence: CASSLAGSNTEAFF.

J is TRBJ2-2 and V is TRBV10-1, with D possibly TRBD2 on 6 matching bases. Trimming took 3 bases from V and 4 from J, leaving 9 bases between them. This CDR3 is 14 amino acids long. The germline CDR1 and CDR2 sequences are WNHNN and SYGVQD (reference sequence). CDR3: CASSDAGSTGELFF. The CDR3 DNA reads TGCGCCAGCAGTGATGCGGGAAGCACCGGGGAGCTGTTTTTT.